A selection of T cell receptor beta chains follows, all from one sample in a study of blood T cells in healthy people across ages. One entry per CDR3 protein results from TCRdb running MiXCR on the 5' RACE reads. The sample contains under 1 million distinct CDR3 sequences, around two fifths of which appear only once. What was sequenced was blood. Receptors originate from a man in his sixties in good health. CDR3s include the opening cysteine and the closing phenylalanine or tryptophan. The D gene is left open where the match is weak. Size is stated for part of the rows, as once, few or many counts, or as a class when the clone is expanded.

cdr3_aa | cdr3_nt | d_call | clone_size | j_call | v_call | cdr3_length
CASKGTGGAALGELFF | TGTGCCAGCAAAGGGACAGGGGGCGCGGCACTTGGGGAGCTGTTTTTT | TRBD1 | few | TRBJ2-2 | TRBV7-8 | 16
CASSGGTGYFSNQPQHF | TGTGCCAGCAGCGGGGGGACAGGGTATTTTAGCAATCAGCCCCAGCATTTT | TRBD1 | . | TRBJ1-5 | TRBV7-8 | 17
CASMDSGANEQYF | TGTGCCAGCATGGACAGTGGGGCCAATGAGCAGTACTTC | . | . | TRBJ2-7 | TRBV2 | 13
CASRTGTYEQYF | TGTGCCAGCAGGACAGGGACCTACGAGCAGTACTTC | TRBD1 | few | TRBJ2-7 | TRBV28 | 12
CASSLGGAGPPYEQYF | TGTGCCAGCAGTTTAGGGGGAGCGGGGCCACCCTACGAGCAGTACTTC | TRBD2 | . | TRBJ2-7 | TRBV12-3/TRBV12-4 | 16
CASGVEGSANYGYTF | TGTGCCAGCGGCGTAGAGGGATCGGCTAACTATGGCTACACCTTC | . | . | TRBJ1-2 | TRBV9 | 15
CASSDTEAFF | TGCGCCAGCAGTGACACTGAAGCTTTCTTT | . | once | TRBJ1-1 | TRBV10-1 | 10
CASSQEGMWLAGRTDTQYF | TGTGCCAGCAGCCAAGAGGGTATGTGGCTAGCGGGGAGGACAGATACGCAGTATTTT | TRBD2 | . | TRBJ2-3 | TRBV3-1 | 19
CASSQGRHTYGYTF | TGCGCCAGCAGCCAAGGTAGACACACCTATGGCTACACCTTC | . | few | TRBJ1-2 | TRBV4-3 | 14
CASSPKDGYTF | TGTGCCAGCTCACCAAAAGATGGCTACACCTTC | . | . | TRBJ1-2 | TRBV18 | 11
CASSYPGRVYNEQFF | TGTGCCAGCAGCTATCCGGGACGGGTCTACAATGAGCAGTTCTTC | . | few | TRBJ2-1 | TRBV11-2 | 15
CASSLDWNTGELFF | TGTGCCAGCAGCTTAGACTGGAACACCGGGGAGCTGTTTTTT | . | few | TRBJ2-2 | TRBV7-2 | 14
CASSDGAGAADTQYF | TGTGCCAGCAGTGACGGGGCGGGGGCCGCAGATACGCAGTATTTT | . | . | TRBJ2-3 | TRBV6-4 | 15
CASSLGVGSPLHF | TGTGCCAGCAGCTTAGGCGTTGGATCACCCCTCCACTTT | . | . | TRBJ1-6 | TRBV7-2 | 13
CATSRGPGSYNEQFF | TGTGCCACCAGCAGAGGTCCGGGCTCCTACAATGAGCAGTTCTTC | . | few | TRBJ2-1 | TRBV15 | 15
CASSLRSDSPGRGYTF | TGTGCCAGCAGCTTAAGGTCAGACAGCCCGGGGCGTGGCTACACCTTC | . | . | TRBJ1-2 | TRBV11-3 | 16
CASSVVPGTIYEQYF | TGTGCCAGCAGCGTAGTCCCCGGGACTATCTACGAGCAGTACTTC | TRBD2 | . | TRBJ2-7 | TRBV9 | 15
CASSGSSLGTQYF | TGTGCCAGCAGTGGAAGTAGCCTCGGTACCCAGTACTTC | . | . | TRBJ2-5 | TRBV2 | 13
CASSEALGAGTGYTF | TGTGCCAGCAGTGAAGCTTTGGGGGCTGGTACTGGCTACACCTTC | . | . | TRBJ1-2 | TRBV2 | 15
CASSPKGLDSQPQHF | TGTGCCAGTAGCCCAAAGGGTTTGGATAGTCAGCCCCAGCATTTT | . | . | TRBJ1-5 | TRBV7-8 | 15
CASSRTSGGHNEQFF | TGCGCCAGCAGCCGCACTAGCGGGGGGCACAATGAGCAGTTCTTC | TRBD2 | . | TRBJ2-1 | TRBV7-9 | 15
CASSQEPGGGAGELFF | TGCGCCAGCAGCCAAGAACCTGGTGGCGGGGCCGGGGAGCTGTTTTTT | . | . | TRBJ2-2 | TRBV4-3 | 16